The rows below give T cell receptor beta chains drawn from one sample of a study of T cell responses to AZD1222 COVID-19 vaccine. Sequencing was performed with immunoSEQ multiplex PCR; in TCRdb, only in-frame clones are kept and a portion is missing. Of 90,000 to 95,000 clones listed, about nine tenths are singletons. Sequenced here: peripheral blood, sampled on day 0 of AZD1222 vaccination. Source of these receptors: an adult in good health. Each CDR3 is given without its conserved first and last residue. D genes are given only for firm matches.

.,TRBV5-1,ASSPNTYASGEQY
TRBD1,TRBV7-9,ASSKTGVYEQY
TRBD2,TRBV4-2,ASSLSGRESPFLYEQY
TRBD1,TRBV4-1,ASSQGQGDEKLF
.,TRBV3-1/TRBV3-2,ASSQDHRGGETQY
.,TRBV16,ASSLQGSEQPQH
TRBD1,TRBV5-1,ASSLGTGRMDEQF
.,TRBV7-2,ASSKDSGSYGYT
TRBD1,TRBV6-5,ASSYSGGGYT
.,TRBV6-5,ASSYSVNGELF
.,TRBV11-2,ASSLVALNTEAF
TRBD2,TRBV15,ATSREGRDPRNNEQF
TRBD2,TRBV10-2,ASRLAGEYGEQF
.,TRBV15,ATSRDGVVNGYT
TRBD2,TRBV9,ASSGSGLARGNEQF
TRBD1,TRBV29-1,SINRGGADTEAF
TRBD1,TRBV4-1,ASSQGRFDRENTIY
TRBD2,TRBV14,ASSQYGTRTYEQY
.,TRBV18,ASSPRSDDAETQY
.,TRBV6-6,ASSYSYGPNYGYT
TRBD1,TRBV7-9,ASSRDRVNTEAF
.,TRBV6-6,ASRAVRGYSNQPQH
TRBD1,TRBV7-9,ASSWGQANTEAF
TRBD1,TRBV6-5,ASSSSGGLNYGYT
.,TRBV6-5,ASKHKFEAF
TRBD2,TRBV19,ASSPRTSGSDEQF
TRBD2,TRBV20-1,SASQGAGGDYNEQF
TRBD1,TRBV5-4,ASSRSPDRGRTGELF
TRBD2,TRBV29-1,SAGGGRGYEQY
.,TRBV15,ATSRDPGRNTGELF
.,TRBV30,AWSSVGGYT
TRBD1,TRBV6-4,ASGRYRGVIDTQY
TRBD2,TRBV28,ASSPTLAGGPAARETQY
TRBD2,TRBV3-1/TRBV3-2,ASSQVRLAGGAGELF
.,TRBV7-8,ASSLEALGNSPLH
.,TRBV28,ASSPPGTKNIQY